Listed below are T cell receptor beta chains from one sample, sequenced in a study of T cell responses to AZD1222 COVID-19 vaccine. Generated by immunoSEQ multiplex PCR, the TCRdb table keeps only in-frame clones and is missing some. The profile shows about 170,000 clones, around 88% of them singletons. The material sequenced was peripheral blood, taken 28 days after the second AZD1222 dose. The receptor set was obtained from an adult who received the AZD1222 COVID-19 vaccine. Both conserved end residues are part of each CDR3. The order of the fields is J gene, V gene, CDR3 protein.

TRBJ2-7 | TRBV5-1 | CASSSQTGGNEQYF
TRBJ2-1 | TRBV12-3/TRBV12-4 | CASSHSGRNEQFF
TRBJ2-7 | TRBV27 | CASSWGIAYEQYF
TRBJ1-6 | TRBV27 | CASSYAGTGASPLHF
TRBJ1-5 | TRBV2 | CASATGVGNQPQHF
TRBJ2-2 | TRBV7-9 | CASSGTGELFF
TRBJ1-5 | TRBV15 | CATRGWDSNQPQHF
TRBJ2-7 | TRBV12-5 | CASGLAALGGGLFEQYF
TRBJ1-2 | TRBV5-4 | CASSLKREASYGYTF
TRBJ2-7 | TRBV7-6 | CASSAIRGGGFSEQYF
TRBJ1-2 | TRBV10-3 | CATGLNRDAGYTF